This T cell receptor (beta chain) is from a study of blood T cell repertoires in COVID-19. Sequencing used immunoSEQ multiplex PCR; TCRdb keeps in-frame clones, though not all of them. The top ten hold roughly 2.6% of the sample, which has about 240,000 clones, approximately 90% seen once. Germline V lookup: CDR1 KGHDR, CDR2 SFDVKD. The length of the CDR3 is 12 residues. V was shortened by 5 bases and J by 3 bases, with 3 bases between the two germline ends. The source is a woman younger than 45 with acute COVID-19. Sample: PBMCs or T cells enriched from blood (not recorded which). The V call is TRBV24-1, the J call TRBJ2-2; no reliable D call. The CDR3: CATSAYTGELFF. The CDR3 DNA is TGTGCCACCAGTGCCTACACCGGGGAGCTGTTTTTT.